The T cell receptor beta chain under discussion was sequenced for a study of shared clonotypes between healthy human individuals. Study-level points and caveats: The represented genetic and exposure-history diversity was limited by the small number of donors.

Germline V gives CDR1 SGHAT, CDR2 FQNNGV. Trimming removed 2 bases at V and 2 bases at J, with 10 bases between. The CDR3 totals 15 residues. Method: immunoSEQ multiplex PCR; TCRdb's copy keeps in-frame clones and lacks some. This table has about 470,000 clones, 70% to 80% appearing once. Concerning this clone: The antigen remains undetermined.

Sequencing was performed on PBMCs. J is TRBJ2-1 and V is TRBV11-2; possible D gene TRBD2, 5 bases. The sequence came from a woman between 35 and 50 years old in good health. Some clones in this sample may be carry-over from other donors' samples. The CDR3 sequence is CASSLNLGTYNEQFF. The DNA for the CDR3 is TGTGCCAGCAGCTTAAACCTCGGGACCTACAATGAGCAGTTCTTC.